The clone carrying this T cell receptor (beta chain) came up a few times. Its specificity is not known. The data were obtained in a study of breast tumors, draining lymph nodes, adjacent tissues. Study results and limitations: Most tumor T cells seemingly derive from lymph node, then expand in tumor. That most tumor T cells come from lymph nodes remained unproven.

Samples came from axillary lymph nodes draining the breast cancer. Germline V gene data show CDR1 as MNHNY and CDR2 as SVGAGI (reference sequence). This CDR3 region has 13 residues. Trimming removed 5 bases from V and 0 bases from J, with 8 bases in between. TCRdb recomputed calls from the multiplex PCR reads with MiXCR, one row per CDR3 protein. The profile shows approximately 190,000 distinct CDR3 sequences, around a third of them singletons. The chain carries TRBV6-6 and TRBJ2-7, with TRBD2 as a possible D gene (6 bases). Sequencing input: axillary lymph node tissue. This sequence originates from a female donor with breast cancer. Some clones in this sample may be carry-over from other donors' samples. The CDR3, as DNA: TGTGCCAGCAGTCACGGGAGCTCCTACGAGCAGTACTTC. The encoded protein is CASSHGSSYEQYF.